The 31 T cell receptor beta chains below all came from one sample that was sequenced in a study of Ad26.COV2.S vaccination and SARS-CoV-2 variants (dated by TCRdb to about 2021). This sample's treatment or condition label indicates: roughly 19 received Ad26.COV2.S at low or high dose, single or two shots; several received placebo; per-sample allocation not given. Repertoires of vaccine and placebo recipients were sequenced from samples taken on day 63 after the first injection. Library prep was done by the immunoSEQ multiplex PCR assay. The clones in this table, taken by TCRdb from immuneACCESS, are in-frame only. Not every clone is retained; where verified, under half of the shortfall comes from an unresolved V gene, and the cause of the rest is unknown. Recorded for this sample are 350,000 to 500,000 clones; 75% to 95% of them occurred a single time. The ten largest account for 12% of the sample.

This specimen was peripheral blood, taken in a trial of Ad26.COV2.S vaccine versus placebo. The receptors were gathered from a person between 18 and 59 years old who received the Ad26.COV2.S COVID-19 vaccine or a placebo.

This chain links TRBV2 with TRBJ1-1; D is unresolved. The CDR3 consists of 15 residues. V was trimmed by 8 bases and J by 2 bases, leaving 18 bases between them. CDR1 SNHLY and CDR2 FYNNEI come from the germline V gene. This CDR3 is CASSYNPTTNTEAFF. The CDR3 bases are TGTGCCAGCTCTTATAACCCCACAACTAACACTGAAGCTTTCTTT.

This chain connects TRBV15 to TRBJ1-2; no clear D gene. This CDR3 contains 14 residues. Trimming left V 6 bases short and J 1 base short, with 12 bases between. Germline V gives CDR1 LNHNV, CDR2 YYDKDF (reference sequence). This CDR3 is CATRGPGINYGYTF. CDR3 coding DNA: TGTGCCACCAGAGGACCGGGTATTAACTATGGCTACACCTTC.

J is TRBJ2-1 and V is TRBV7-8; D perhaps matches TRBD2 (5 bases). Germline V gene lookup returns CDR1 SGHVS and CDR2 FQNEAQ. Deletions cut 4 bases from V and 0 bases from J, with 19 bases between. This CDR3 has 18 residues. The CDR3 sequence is CASSSASRGPSSYNEQFF. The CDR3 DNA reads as TGTGCCAGCAGCTCGGCGAGCCGGGGTCCCAGCTCCTACAATGAGCAGTTCTTC. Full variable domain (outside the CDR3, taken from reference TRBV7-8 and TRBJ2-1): GAGVSQSPRYKVAKRGQDVALRCDPISGHVSLFWYQQALGQGPEFLTYFQNEAQLDKSGLPSDRFFAERPEGSVSTLKIQRTQQEDSAVYLCASSSASRGPSSYNEQFFGPGTRLTVL.

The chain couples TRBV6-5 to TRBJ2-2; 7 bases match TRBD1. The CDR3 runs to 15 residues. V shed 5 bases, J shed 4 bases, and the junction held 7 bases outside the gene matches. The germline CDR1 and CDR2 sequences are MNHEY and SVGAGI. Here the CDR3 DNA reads TGTGCCAGCAGTATCTCCGGGACAGCCACCGGGGAGCTGTTTTTT. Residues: CASSISGTATGELFF.

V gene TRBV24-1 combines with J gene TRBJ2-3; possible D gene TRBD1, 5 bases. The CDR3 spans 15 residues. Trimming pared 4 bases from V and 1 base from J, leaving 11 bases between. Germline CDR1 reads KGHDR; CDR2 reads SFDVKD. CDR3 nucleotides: TGTGCCACCAGTGACCGTACAGGTGGCACAGATACGCAGTATTTT. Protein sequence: CATSDRTGGTDTQYF.

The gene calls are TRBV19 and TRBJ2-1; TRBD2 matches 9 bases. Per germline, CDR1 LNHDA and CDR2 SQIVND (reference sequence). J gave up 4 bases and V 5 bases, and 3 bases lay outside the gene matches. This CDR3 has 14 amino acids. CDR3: CASSLSGRYNEQFF. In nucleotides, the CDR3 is TGTGCCAGTAGTCTGAGCGGGAGGTACAATGAGCAGTTCTTC.

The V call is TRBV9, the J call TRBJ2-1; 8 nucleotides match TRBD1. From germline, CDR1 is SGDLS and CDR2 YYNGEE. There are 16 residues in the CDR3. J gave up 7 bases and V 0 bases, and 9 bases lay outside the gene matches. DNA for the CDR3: TGTGCCAGCAGCGTAGTTGGTGCAGGGGGCATTAATGAGCAGTTCTTC. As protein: CASSVVGAGGINEQFF.

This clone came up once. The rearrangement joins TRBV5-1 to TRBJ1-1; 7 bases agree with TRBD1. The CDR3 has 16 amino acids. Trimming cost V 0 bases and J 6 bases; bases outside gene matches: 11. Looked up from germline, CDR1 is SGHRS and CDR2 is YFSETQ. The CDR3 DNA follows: TGCGCCAGCAGCTTGGCGCACAGGGGAACCTTACCTGAAGCTTTCTTT. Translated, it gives CASSLAHRGTLPEAFF.

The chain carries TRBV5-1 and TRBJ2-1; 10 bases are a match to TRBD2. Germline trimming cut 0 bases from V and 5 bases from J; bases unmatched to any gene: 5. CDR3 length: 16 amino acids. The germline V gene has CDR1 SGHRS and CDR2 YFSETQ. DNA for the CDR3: TGCGCCAGCAGCTTGGGTTTAGCGGGAGGCAACAATGAGCAGTTCTTC. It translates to CASSLGLAGGNNEQFF.

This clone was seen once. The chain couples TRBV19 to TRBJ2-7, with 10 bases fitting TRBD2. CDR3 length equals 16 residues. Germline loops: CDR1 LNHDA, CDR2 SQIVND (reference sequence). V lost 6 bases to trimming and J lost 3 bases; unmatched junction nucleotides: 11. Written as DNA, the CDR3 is TGTGCCAGTAGACCCACCGGGACTAGCGCATACTACGAGCAGTACTTC. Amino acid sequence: CASRPTGTSAYYEQYF.

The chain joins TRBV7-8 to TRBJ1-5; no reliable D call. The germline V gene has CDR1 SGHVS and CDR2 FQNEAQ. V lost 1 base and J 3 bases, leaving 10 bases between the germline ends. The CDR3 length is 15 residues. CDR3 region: CASSLVSGFNQPQHF. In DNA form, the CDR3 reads TGTGCCAGCAGCTTAGTTTCGGGGTTCAATCAGCCCCAGCATTTT. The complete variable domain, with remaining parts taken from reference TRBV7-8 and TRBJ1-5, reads GAGVSQSPRYKVAKRGQDVALRCDPISGHVSLFWYQQALGQGPEFLTYFQNEAQLDKSGLPSDRFFAERPEGSVSTLKIQRTQQEDSAVYLCASSLVSGFNQPQHFGDGTRLSIL.

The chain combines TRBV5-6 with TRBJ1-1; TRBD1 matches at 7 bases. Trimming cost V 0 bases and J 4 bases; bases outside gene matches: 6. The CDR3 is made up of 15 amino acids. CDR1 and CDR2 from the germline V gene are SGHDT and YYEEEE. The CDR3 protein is CASSLVAGGSTEAFF. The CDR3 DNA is TGTGCCAGCAGCTTGGTGGCAGGGGGAAGCACTGAAGCTTTCTTT.

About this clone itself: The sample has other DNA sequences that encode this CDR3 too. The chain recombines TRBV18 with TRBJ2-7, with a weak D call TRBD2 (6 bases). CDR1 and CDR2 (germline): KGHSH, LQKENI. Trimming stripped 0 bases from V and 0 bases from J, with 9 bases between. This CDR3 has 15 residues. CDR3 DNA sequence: TGTGCCAGCTCACCACCTGGGGGGAGCTCCTACGAGCAGTACTTC. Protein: CASSPPGGSSYEQYF.

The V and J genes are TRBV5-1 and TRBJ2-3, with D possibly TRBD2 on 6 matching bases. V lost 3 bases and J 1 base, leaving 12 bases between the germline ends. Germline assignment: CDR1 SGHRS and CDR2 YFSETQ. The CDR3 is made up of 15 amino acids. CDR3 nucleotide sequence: TGCGCCAGCAGCTACGGAGGGCCCGGCACAGATACGCAGTATTTT. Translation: CASSYGGPGTDTQYF.

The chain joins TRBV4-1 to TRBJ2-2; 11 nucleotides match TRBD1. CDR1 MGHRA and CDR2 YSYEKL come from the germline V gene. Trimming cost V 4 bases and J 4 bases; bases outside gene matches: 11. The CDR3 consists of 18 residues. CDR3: CASSPTLGQGASTGELFF. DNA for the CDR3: TGCGCCAGCAGCCCGACTTTAGGACAGGGGGCCTCCACCGGGGAGCTGTTTTTT.

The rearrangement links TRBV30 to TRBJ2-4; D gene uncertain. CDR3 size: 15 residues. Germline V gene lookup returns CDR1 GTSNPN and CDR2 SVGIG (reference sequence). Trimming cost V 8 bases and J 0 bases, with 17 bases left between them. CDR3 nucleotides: TGTGCCAGTTTGGGCGGCGCTTTAGCCAAAAACATTCAGTACTTC. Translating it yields CASLGGALAKNIQYF.

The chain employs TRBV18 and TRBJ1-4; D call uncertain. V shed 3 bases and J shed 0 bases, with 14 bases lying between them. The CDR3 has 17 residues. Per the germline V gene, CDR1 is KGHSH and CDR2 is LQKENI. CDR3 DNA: TGTGCCAGCTCACCGTCGTCCTGGGAGTCAACTAATGAAAAACTGTTTTTT. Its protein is CASSPSSWESTNEKLFF.

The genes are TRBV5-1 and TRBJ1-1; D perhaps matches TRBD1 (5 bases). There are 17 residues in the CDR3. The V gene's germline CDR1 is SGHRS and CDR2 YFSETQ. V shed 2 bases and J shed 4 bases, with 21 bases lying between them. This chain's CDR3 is CASSFPQQTEGRTEAFF. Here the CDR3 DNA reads TGCGCCAGCAGCTTCCCACAACAAACGGAGGGACGCACTGAAGCTTTCTTT.

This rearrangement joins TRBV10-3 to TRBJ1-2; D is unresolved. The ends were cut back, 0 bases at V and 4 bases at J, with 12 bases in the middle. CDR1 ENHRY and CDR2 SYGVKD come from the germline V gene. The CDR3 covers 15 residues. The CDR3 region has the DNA TGTGCCATCAGTGAGTCTGACTCCCCTCCCTATGGCTACACCTTC. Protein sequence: CAISESDSPPYGYTF.

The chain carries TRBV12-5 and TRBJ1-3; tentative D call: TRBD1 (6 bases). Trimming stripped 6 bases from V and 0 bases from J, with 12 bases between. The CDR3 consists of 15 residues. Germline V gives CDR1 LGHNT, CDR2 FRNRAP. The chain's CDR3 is CASGPGGLSGNTIYF. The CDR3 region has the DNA TGTGCTAGTGGGCCGGGGGGCCTCTCTGGAAACACCATATATTTT.

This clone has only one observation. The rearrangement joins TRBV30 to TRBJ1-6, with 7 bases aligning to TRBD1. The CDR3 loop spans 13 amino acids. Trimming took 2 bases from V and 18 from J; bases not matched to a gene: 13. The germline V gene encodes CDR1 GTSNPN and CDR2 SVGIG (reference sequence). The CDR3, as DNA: TGTGCCTGGAGTACAAAGGCGACAGGGACGCCCCACTTT. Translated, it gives CAWSTKATGTPHF. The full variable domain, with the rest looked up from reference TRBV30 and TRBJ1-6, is SQTIHQWPATLVQPVGSPLSLECTVEGTSNPNLYWYRQAAGRGLQLLFYSVGIGQISSEVPQNLSASRPQDRQFILSSKKLLLSDSGFYLCAWSTKATGTPHFGNGTRLTVT.

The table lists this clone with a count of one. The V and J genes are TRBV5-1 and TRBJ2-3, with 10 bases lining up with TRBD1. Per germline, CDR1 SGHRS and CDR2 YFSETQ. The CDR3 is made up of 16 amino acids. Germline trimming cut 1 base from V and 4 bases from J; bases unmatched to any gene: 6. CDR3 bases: TGCGCCAGCAGCTTGTTGGGACAGGGGTCCGCAGATACGCAGTATTTT. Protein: CASSLLGQGSADTQYF.

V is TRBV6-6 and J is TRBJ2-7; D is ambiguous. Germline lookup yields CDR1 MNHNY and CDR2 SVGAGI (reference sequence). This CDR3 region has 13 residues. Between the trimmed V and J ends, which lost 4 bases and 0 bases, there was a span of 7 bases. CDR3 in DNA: TGTGCCAGCAGTTCCAGCTACTCCTACGAGCAGTACTTC. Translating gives CASSSSYSYEQYF.

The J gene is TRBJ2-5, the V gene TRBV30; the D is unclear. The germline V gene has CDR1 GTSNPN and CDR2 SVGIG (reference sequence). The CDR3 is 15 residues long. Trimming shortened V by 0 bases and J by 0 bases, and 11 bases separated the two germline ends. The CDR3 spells CAWSVRLRDQETQYF. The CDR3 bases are TGTGCCTGGAGTGTGAGGCTTAGGGACCAAGAGACCCAGTACTTC.

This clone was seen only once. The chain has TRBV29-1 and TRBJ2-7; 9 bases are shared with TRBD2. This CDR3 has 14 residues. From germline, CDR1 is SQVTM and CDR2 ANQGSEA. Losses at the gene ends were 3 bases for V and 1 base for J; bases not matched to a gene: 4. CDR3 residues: CSVEIAGESYEQYF. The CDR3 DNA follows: TGCAGCGTTGAGATAGCGGGAGAGTCCTACGAGCAGTACTTC.

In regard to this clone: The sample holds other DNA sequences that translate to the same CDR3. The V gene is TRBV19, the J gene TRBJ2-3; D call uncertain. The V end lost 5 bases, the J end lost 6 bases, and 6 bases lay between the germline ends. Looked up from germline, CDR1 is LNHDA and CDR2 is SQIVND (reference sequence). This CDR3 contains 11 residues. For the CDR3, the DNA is TGTGCCAGTAGTCTCAGGGATACGCAGTATTTT. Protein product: CASSLRDTQYF.

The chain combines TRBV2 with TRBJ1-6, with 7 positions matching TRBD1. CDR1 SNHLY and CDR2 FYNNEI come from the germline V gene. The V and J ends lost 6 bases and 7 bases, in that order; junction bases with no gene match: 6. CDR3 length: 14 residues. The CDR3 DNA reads TGTGCCAGCAGGCGTACAGGGGAGAATTCACCCCTCCACTTT. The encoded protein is CASRRTGENSPLHF.

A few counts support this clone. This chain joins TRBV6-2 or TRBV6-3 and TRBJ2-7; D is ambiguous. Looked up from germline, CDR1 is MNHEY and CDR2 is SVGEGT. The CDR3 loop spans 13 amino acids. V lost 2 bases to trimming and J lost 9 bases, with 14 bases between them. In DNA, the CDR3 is TGTGCCAGCAGTTACGCCACAGAAATGGGGCAGTACTTC. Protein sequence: CASSYATEMGQYF.

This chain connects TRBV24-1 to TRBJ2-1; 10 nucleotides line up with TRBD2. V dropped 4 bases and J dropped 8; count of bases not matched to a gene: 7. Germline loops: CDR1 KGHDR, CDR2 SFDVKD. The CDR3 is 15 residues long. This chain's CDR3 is CATSEGTSASDEQFF. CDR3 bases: TGTGCCACCAGTGAGGGGACTAGCGCCTCCGATGAGCAGTTCTTC.

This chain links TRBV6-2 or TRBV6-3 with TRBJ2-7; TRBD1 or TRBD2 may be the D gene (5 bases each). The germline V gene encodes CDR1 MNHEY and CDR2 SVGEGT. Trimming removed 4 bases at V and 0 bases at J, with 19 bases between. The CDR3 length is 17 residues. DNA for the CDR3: TGTGCCAGCAGTTTGGGGCCCGTACCAAGCGGCTCCTACGAGCAGTACTTC. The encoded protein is CASSLGPVPSGSYEQYF.

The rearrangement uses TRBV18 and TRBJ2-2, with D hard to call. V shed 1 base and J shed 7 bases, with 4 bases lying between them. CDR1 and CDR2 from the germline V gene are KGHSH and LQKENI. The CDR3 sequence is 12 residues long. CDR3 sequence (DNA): TGTGCCAGCTCACCACGGGGCGGGGAGCTGTTTTTT. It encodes CASSPRGGELFF.